These 20 T cell receptor beta chains share one sample of origin, sequenced in a study of blood T cells in healthy people across ages. With a J-beta primer mix and a sample-barcoded 5' primer, a second PCR ran 7 to 11 cycles. TCRdb analysed the 5' RACE reads with MiXCR anew, one entry per CDR3 protein. The table shows fewer than 1,200,000 distinct CDR3 sequences, with roughly a quarter occurring only once. The sample also formed part of further work on T cells of mothers and their children.

Sequenced input: blood. Receptors were obtained from a girl aged 2-15 years in good health.

V and J are TRBV27 and TRBJ1-5; 11 bases align to TRBD1. The CDR3 is 16 residues long. Germline V gene data show CDR1 as MNHEY and CDR2 as SMNVEV (reference sequence). The V gene end was trimmed by 5 bases and the J gene end by 4 bases; junction bases not matched to a gene: 7. CDR3 loop: CASSRTGGGWNQPQHF. Here the CDR3 DNA reads TGTGCCAGCAGTAGGACAGGGGGCGGCTGGAATCAGCCCCAGCATTTT.

The gene calls are TRBV29-1 and TRBJ1-1; 8 bases are shared with TRBD1. Trimming at V came to 7 bases and at J to 3 bases, leaving 4 bases not matched to a gene. The CDR3 extends over 12 amino acids. Germline V lookup: CDR1 SQVTM, CDR2 ANQGSEA. CDR3 sequence (DNA): TGCAGCGCAAGGACAGGGTACACTGAAGCTTTCTTT. Translated, it gives CSARTGYTEAFF.

The V call is TRBV7-9, the J call TRBJ2-5; no reliable D call. The germline CDR1 and CDR2 sequences are SEHNR and FQNEAQ (reference sequence). This CDR3 comprises 15 residues. V lost 5 bases to trimming and J lost 2 bases, with 15 bases between them. The CDR3 here is CASSLTSPAQETQYF. CDR3 nucleotide sequence: TGTGCCAGCAGCCTAACGTCCCCGGCACAAGAGACCCAGTACTTC.

This clonotype was seen more than once but under ten times. In DNA form, the CDR3 reads TGTGCCAGCAGCTTAGTAGCGGGAGGGGGGTTGAATGAGCAGTTCTTC. Translated, it gives CASSLVAGGGLNEQFF. J is TRBJ2-5 and V is TRBV7-2, with TRBD2 matching 11 bases. With the DNA end fitting TRBJ2-1 better, the J assignment may be wrong. Germline assignment: CDR1 SGHTA and CDR2 FQGNSA. This CDR3 comprises 16 residues.

This clonotype has a single count. This chain uses TRBV9 with TRBJ2-2; D gene unclear. The germline CDR1 and CDR2 sequences are SGDLS and YYNGEE. V lost 0 bases and J lost 7, with 10 bases in between. The CDR3 length is 14 residues. Here the CDR3 reads CASSVEPGGGELFF. Written as DNA, the CDR3 is TGTGCCAGCAGCGTAGAACCGGGCGGCGGGGAGCTGTTTTTT. Full variable domain (outside the CDR3, taken from reference TRBV9 and TRBJ2-2): DSGVTQTPKHLITATGQRVTLRCSPRSGDLSVYWYQQSLDQGLQFLIQYYNGEERAKGNILERFSAQQFPDLHSELNLSSLELGDSALYFCASSVEPGGGELFFGEGSRLTVL.

V usage is TRBV29-1 and J usage is TRBJ2-3; D not certain. This CDR3 has 13 amino acids. The ends were cut back, 3 bases at V and 4 bases at J, with 11 bases in the middle. The germline CDR1 and CDR2 sequences are SQVTM and ANQGSEA. The CDR3 reads CSVDDLLADTQYF. The CDR3 bases are TGCAGCGTTGACGATTTGCTGGCAGATACGCAGTATTTT.

The chain uses TRBV20-1 and TRBJ2-7; D may be TRBD1 (6 bases). CDR1 is DFQATT and CDR2 is SNEGSKA in the germline V gene (reference sequence). Trimming took 3 bases from V and 3 from J, leaving 9 bases between them. The CDR3 covers 12 residues. This CDR3 is CSASSRGYEQYF. The CDR3 DNA is TGCAGTGCTAGTTCCAGGGGCTACGAGCAGTACTTC.

In this sample, this clonotype turned up a few times. The chain links TRBV7-9 to TRBJ2-2; 7 bases map to TRBD2. V lost 6 bases to trimming and J lost 6 bases; unmatched junction nucleotides: 4. CDR3 length equals 13 residues. The germline V gene encodes CDR1 SEHNR and CDR2 FQNEAQ (reference sequence). CDR3: CASRSGASGELFF. The CDR3, as DNA: TGTGCCAGCAGGAGCGGGGCTTCCGGGGAGCTGTTTTTT.

The chain uses TRBV6-5 and TRBJ2-1; TRBD2 aligns across 10 bases. J was trimmed by 7 bases and V by 2 bases; bases with no gene match: 14. Germline-derived CDR1 and CDR2 are MNHEY and SVGAGI. This CDR3 comprises 18 residues. In DNA form, the CDR3 reads TGTGCCAGCAGTTACCGAGTCATAGCGGGAGGTGCCCGGAATGAGCAGTTCTTC. Its protein product is CASSYRVIAGGARNEQFF.

The chain employs TRBV20-1 and TRBJ1-3; 8 bases match TRBD1. V lost 0 bases, J lost 4 bases, and 8 bases stayed unmatched. CDR1 is DFQATT, CDR2 SNEGSKA, per germline (reference sequence). The CDR3 sequence is 16 residues long. The CDR3 loop is CSARDYGGQEGNTIYF. The CDR3 DNA reads TGCAGTGCTAGAGATTACGGGGGACAGGAAGGAAACACCATATATTTT.

This clonotype has a handful of counts. The chain links TRBV20-1 to TRBJ2-2, with D tentatively TRBD1 or TRBD2 (6 bases each). CDR3 length: 15 residues. Germline V gene data show CDR1 as DFQATT and CDR2 as SNEGSKA (reference sequence). The V gene lost 6 bases and the J gene lost 0 bases, with 14 bases spanning the gap. The CDR3 region has the DNA TGCAGTGCAAGGGGGGAAGGAACGAACACCGGGGAGCTGTTTTTT. Its translation: CSARGEGTNTGELFF.

The CDR3 DNA sequence: TGTGCCAGGGGGACTAGCGGCTACACAGATACGCAGTATTTT. It is translated as CARGTSGYTDTQYF. The chain has TRBV21-1 and TRBJ2-3; the table's D call TRBD2 went unverified against the DNA. TRBV21-1 counts as a pseudogene. The CDR3 extends over 14 amino acids.

This clonotype has a handful of counts. This chain connects TRBV7-2 to TRBJ1-6; tentatively, D is TRBD1 (6 bases). The CDR3 runs to 14 residues. Germline assignment: CDR1 SGHTA and CDR2 FQGNSA. The V end was cut by 2 bases, the J end by 8 bases, with 10 bases between. The CDR3 sequence: CASSLQGGHSPLHF. CDR3 DNA: TGTGCCAGCAGCTTACAAGGGGGTCATTCACCCCTCCACTTT.

There are a few counts of this clonotype. J is TRBJ2-2 and V is TRBV5-1; TRBD1 matches 8 bases. The ends lost 2 bases at V and 6 bases at J; junction bases unmatched: 9. Germline V gene sequence: CDR1 SGHRS, CDR2 YFSETQ. The CDR3 loop spans 16 amino acids. CDR3 residues: CASSFEDRVWAGELFF. The CDR3 DNA reads TGCGCCAGCAGCTTCGAGGACAGGGTTTGGGCCGGGGAGCTGTTTTTT.

The chain joins TRBV9 to TRBJ2-1; D is perhaps TRBD1 or TRBD2 (5 bases each). The CDR3 sequence is 15 residues long. Germline V gene sequence: CDR1 SGDLS, CDR2 YYNGEE. V lost 0 bases to trimming and J lost 0 bases, with 7 bases between them. As DNA, the CDR3 is TGTGCCAGCAGCGTAGGTGGGACCTCCTACAATGAGCAGTTCTTC. Its translation: CASSVGGTSYNEQFF.

This rearrangement joins TRBV29-1 to TRBJ2-1; maybe TRBD1 (5 bases). This CDR3 has 13 residues. CDR1 is SQVTM and CDR2 is ANQGSEA in the germline V gene. V was clipped by 6 bases and J by 5 bases, with 14 bases between them. The CDR3 DNA reads as TGCAGCGTATCAGACAGTCAGAACAATGAGCAGTTCTTC. This translates into CSVSDSQNNEQFF.

The V gene is TRBV27, the J gene TRBJ1-2; D not resolved. V was pared by 5 bases and J by 4 bases, with 8 bases between. Germline CDR1 reads MNHEY; CDR2 reads SMNVEV (reference sequence). CDR3 length: 12 residues. The CDR3 DNA sequence: TGTGCCAGCAGTAGCACGGGCTATGGCTACACCTTC. Translated, it gives CASSSTGYGYTF.

This rearrangement joins TRBV29-1 to TRBJ2-5; D is tentatively TRBD1 or TRBD2 (5 bases each). TRBJ2-7 explains the end of the DNA better; the J call may be wrong. Germline values: CDR1 SQVTM, CDR2 ANQGSEA. The CDR3 extends over 14 amino acids. DNA of the CDR3: TGCAGCGTTGGACGGGACGTAGGATCCTACGAGCAGTACTTC. The encoded protein is CSVGRDVGSYEQYF.

The J gene is TRBJ2-1, the V gene TRBV7-2, with 9 bases that match TRBD2. This CDR3 contains 16 residues. Germline V gene lookup returns CDR1 SGHTA and CDR2 FQGNSA. The J segment lost 7 bases and the V segment lost 1 base, leaving 8 bases of the junction unmatched. DNA for the CDR3: TGTGCCAGCAGCTTAGTGGCGGGGGGGCCGGTTAATGAGCAGTTCTTC. Protein product: CASSLVAGGPVNEQFF.

This clonotype has more than one count but fewer than ten. The chain recombines TRBV5-1 with TRBJ2-1, with 7 bases that match TRBD2. Trimming removed 2 bases from V and 4 bases from J; junction bases left unmatched: 6. The CDR3 loop spans 15 amino acids. Germline CDR1 SGHRS, CDR2 YFSETQ. CDR3 nucleotides: TGCGCCAGCAGCTTTGGCGGGGGAAGGTACAATGAGCAGTTCTTC. It yields the protein CASSFGGGRYNEQFF.